This T cell receptor (beta chain) derives from a study of cytomegalovirus exposure and HLA in healthy donors. In the PCR, 60 Vbeta and 13 Jbeta primers were used. Clones were sequenced by immunoSEQ multiplex PCR, and TCRdb holds only the in-frame ones, with some missing. Of about 120,000 clones listed, roughly three quarters are singletons. This CDR3 spans 13 amino acids. V was clipped by 6 bases and J by 2 bases, with 11 bases between them. CDR1 and CDR2 from the germline V gene are MNHNY and SVGAGI (reference sequence). The TCR originated in a man in his late teens or twenties in good health and CMV-seronegative. This rearrangement joins TRBV6-6 to TRBJ2-7, with D possibly TRBD1 on 5 matching bases. The sequenced material came from PBMCs. The CDR3: CASSDRFAYEQYF. The CDR3 DNA reads as TGTGCCAGCAGCGACAGATTTGCCTACGAGCAGTACTTC.